This T cell receptor beta chain was observed in a study of OX40 agonist ivuxolimab in advanced cancers. Study summary: Those enrolled were 80% to 85% male, with a mean age of approximately 60 years and ages from about 20 to 90.

The table came from immunoSEQ multiplex PCR; TCRdb's copy has only in-frame clones and leaves some out. The data contain over 150,000 clones, approximately 94% of them singletons. CDR3 size: 18 residues. J lost 5 bases, V lost 2 bases, and 16 bases had no gene match. Germline values: CDR1 KGHSH, CDR2 LQKENI. Concerning this clone: The antigen remains unidentified.

Findings of the study overall: At 0.1 to 3.0 mg/kg, CD4+ and CD8+ blood T cells expanded clonally by week 6. Expansion of clones was among the lowest in partial responders at 0.1-3.0 mg/kg.

The receptor was isolated from an adult with an advanced solid tumor such as melanoma, head and neck, liver or kidney cancer. The V gene is TRBV18, the J gene TRBJ2-5; TRBD1 aligns across 8 bases. Sequencing was performed on CD4+ or CD8+ T cells sorted from blood, taken in a trial of the OX40 agonist ivuxolimab. The DNA of the CDR3 is TGTGCCAGCTCACCAGAGGGGTGGACAGGGTCGTTTGGGGAGACCCAGTACTTC. Translating it yields CASSPEGWTGSFGETQYF.